The sequence of this T cell receptor beta chain was determined in a study of cytomegalovirus exposure and HLA in healthy donors (dated by TCRdb to the late 2010s). Looking at the study overall: An earlier analysis of a few hundred of the donors reported approximately 280 Gb of sequence data and 95 million to 120 million unique TCR beta sequences obtained from 180 million or so T cells. Every repertoire in the discovery cohort had been generated on one and the same sequencing platform. Along with the approximately 620-subject first cohort, a separate validation cohort of over a hundred different subjects was used. An early release that covered more than 550 HLA-typed donors contained approximately 290 gigabases of sequencing data and tens of millions of unique TCR sequences. Among roughly 400 genotyped donors of the cohort, an average of approximately 240,000 unique TCR beta nucleotide sequences were sequenced per donor, 15% to 20% of them non-productive. Typing coverage varied by locus: roughly 620-640 donors for A, B, C, DRB1 and DQB1; approximately 500 for DQA1; about 600 for DPA1; fewer than 480 for DPB1. The later analysis used no new phenotypic data to find candidate immune exposures, relying instead on TCR beta sequences and their occurrence across donors. A later genetic analysis took genome-wide SNP genotypes for about 60% of the roughly 670 donors and used that subset as a discovery cohort. A few DR-DQ haplotypes were treated as single units for association and clustering because of strong linkage in the cohort. Class I and class II HLA loci were covered by the typing at four-digit resolution. An earlier analysis of roughly 580 of the donors used high-throughput TCR beta sequencing to judge whether each TCR beta V gene segment behaved as functional or pseudogenic. The genetic ancestry cluster associated with self-reported Caucasian donors included roughly four fifths of the 398 genotyped donors. Donor age, sex, ethnicity and CMV serostatus were compiled together with the repertoire data. The study aimed to test whether signatures of past pathogen exposure could be identified by cataloging public T cell receptors. To predict cytomegalovirus infection status, the study combined high-throughput TCR immunosequencing, statistical association of individual TCRs with disease status, and machine learning. A later analysis re-examined previously published TCR beta repertoires from just over 650 donors and added high-resolution HLA genotyping to investigate patterns of TCR occurrence. The study profiled the T cell repertoires of hundreds of subjects by immunosequencing and related them to cytomegalovirus serostatus.

Notes on this clone: No antigen is known for it. Base-call qualities are not available, and no considerably larger clone is one nucleotide away.

What the authors observed across the whole study: The only immune exposure information available for the cohort was CMV serostatus. A further reported finding was that TCR beta sequences accurately predicted the HLA-A and HLA-B alleles for most subjects in the first cohort. Roughly uniform sequencing depth across donors was assumed in presence/absence analyses, although this assumption may not hold. In a later analysis, several top co-occurrence clusters were reported to appear linked to parvovirus B19, influenza, CMV and Epstein-Barr virus. Strong co-occurrence of HLA alleles, especially DR and DQ, made assigning TCR associations to individual alleles difficult. The authors suggested that the approach could potentially be extended to other disease states and immunological phenotypes. According to a later genetic analysis, donors in an Asian-associated ancestry cluster had fewer N-insertions in productive TCRs than the roughly 660-donor mean. The classifier was reported to diagnose cytomegalovirus status with high specificity and sensitivity in both the original and validation cohorts. Some IMGT-functional V segments, including TRBV6-2 and TRBV6-3, could not be told apart with the 87-base-pair reads, so those segments were excluded. In a later analysis, the rate of TCR association differed among HLA loci, with DRB1 alleles having the most associated TCRs and HLA-C alleles having the fewest. At a false discovery rate of 0.05, a later analysis linked around 15,000 TCR beta sequences to specific HLA alleles. Linkage disequilibrium might explain the correlated functional status among segregating V segments, but an unknown experimental factor could not be ruled out. In a later analysis, HLA-associated TCR beta chains showed more clonal expansion and lower generation probabilities than non-associated chains that were equally common. Because some donors lacked HLA typing at each locus, the association tests relied only on the typed subset. Because counts were too low, some 16 rarely observed V segments, including chromosome 9 orphons, were excluded from the earlier analysis of under 650 of the donors. Across donors, most TCR sequences were observed very rarely, whereas some public TCRs were present in many individuals. The study listed over 150 TCR beta chains as associated with cytomegalovirus. An association between a missense DCLRE1C variant and V-gene and J-gene trimming of TCR beta chains was found in a later genetic analysis and replicated in an independent cohort. A group of highly shared sequence variants was considered likely to be a technical artifact of the sequencing pipeline. This cohort had only TCR beta chains sequenced, and the lack of alpha or paired-chain data limited which features could be detected. A later analysis found that most CMV-associated TCR beta chains appeared HLA-restricted, with HLA associations seemingly driven largely by CMV exposure. Broadly in line with IMGT annotations, most TCR beta V segments showed up in productive rearrangements about 90% or about 30% of the time in an earlier analysis of roughly 590 of the donors. In vitro tests confirmed that a few of the cytomegalovirus-associated TCR beta chains recognize cytomegalovirus antigens.

The cohort was made up of roughly 670 healthy bone marrow donors. At the time of sampling, every cohort member was nominally healthy, though immune exposures that went unrecorded were likely present. The donor tested CMV seronegative and was one of the 352 seronegative cohort members. Each donor provided a peripheral blood sample, and peripheral blood mononuclear cells were used for TCR beta sequencing. Genomic DNA extraction from the blood cell samples was performed with the Qiagen DNeasy Blood Extraction Kit. The CDR3 runs 12 amino acids, cysteine and phenylalanine included. The read is trimmed to its CDR3 DNA, 36 bases read in frame from base 1. Trimming accounts for 7 bases at V and 1 base at J, while the number of junction bases matched to no gene is 1. The germline V gene (reference sequence) provides CDR1 SEHNR and CDR2 FQNEAQ. Library method: the immunoSEQ multiplex PCR assay. The multiplex PCR relied on a mix of 60 forward primers for TCR Vbeta segments and 13 reverse primers for TCR Jbeta segments. Amplification of the CDR3 region of rearranged TCR beta genes was performed with a multiplex PCR assay on genomic DNA. The Illumina HiSeq System was used to sequence the amplified TCR beta libraries as 87-base-pair reads. The authors' analysis ran thus. A later analysis counted about 80 million unique TCR beta chains across the 666 repertoires, and about 10 million of these chains were shared by at least two donors. Raw reads were error-corrected and collapsed into unique sequences by a nearest-neighbor algorithm in which closely related sequences were merged to remove PCR and sequencing errors. CDR3 sequences were aligned to IMGT reference sequences to assign V, D and J gene segments. Each retained sequence needed at least a six-nucleotide match to both a V gene segment and a J gene segment. Rearrangements were classified as productive when the CDR3 lacked stop codons and remained in frame with V and J, and all other rearrangements were classified as non-productive. Following IMGT convention, CDR3 was defined as the stretch from the second conserved V-encoded cysteine up to the conserved J-encoded phenylalanine. The earlier analysis of about 640 of the donors excluded any sequence lacking an unambiguous match to a single V gene segment. An earlier analysis of fewer than 650 of the donors classified V segments as functional when productive rearrangements were above 56.7% and as segregating when the standard deviation between donors was above 5%. To diagnose cytomegalovirus status from the catalog of TCR beta chain sequences, a statistical classification framework was built. In a later analysis, V and J genes were assigned by comparing TCR nucleotide sequences against IMGT/GENE-DB human TR gene sequences. The TCRdist pipeline was used in a later analysis to assign CDR3 sequences and most-parsimonious VDJ recombination scenarios. A later analysis defined each TCR beta chain by its CDR3 amino acid sequence plus V-gene family, and excluded reads lacking a unique V-gene family. A later analysis removed several hundred highly shared, low-generation-probability nucleotide sequences to deal with suspected cross-contamination and a sequencing artifact. A later analysis calculated a clonal expansion index for each public chain from normalized within-repertoire ranks of inferred template counts. In a later analysis, generation probabilities were computed with a VDJ recombination model fitted to out-of-frame rearrangements, and the resulting probabilities were checked against IGoR. In a later analysis, hypergeometric tests were used to score TCR-TCR, TCR-HLA and TCR-CMV co-occurrence, with a repertoire-size bias correction applied to TCR pairs. A later analysis estimated false discovery rates by permuting HLA or CMV assignments 20 times. In a later analysis, co-occurring TCRs were grouped using DBSCAN, and TCRdist sequence similarity was added for clustering within HLA-allele-positive subsets. Co-occurrence clustering excluded repertoires with fewer than 30,000 or more than 120,000 public chains, plus five with anomalous nucleotide sharing. Held by TCRdb, this immuneACCESS table contains in-frame sequences only and omits some clones. Under half of the omission traces to an unresolved V gene where checked; the cause of the rest is unknown. V, J and clone size derive from that table, while D and trimming were established from the DNA sequence. Across this sample there are 100,000 or so clones, with approximately 82% seen only once. More than 0.95% of the sample belongs to the ten largest clones.

Material: PBMCs. This sequence originates from a woman aged 18-29 years in good health and CMV-seronegative. Rearrangement joined TRBV7-9 to TRBJ2-7; TRBD1 fits 7 bases in the junction. DNA sequence: TGTGCCAGCACGGGACAGTCCTACGAGCAGTACTTC. Its protein product is CASTGQSYEQYF.